This T cell receptor (beta chain) was documented in a study of shared clonotypes between healthy human individuals. General observations from the study: A few donors had roughly 5.2% of their naive CD4 clonotypes in common. Compared with clonotypes that all four donors shared, non-shared clonotypes had lower generation probabilities.

Germline CDR1 reads LGHNA; CDR2 reads YSLEER. Trimming cost V 0 bases and J 5 bases; bases outside gene matches: 9. The CDR3 is 17 amino acids. This was a deep-level run. Data came from immunoSEQ multiplex PCR; TCRdb stores just in-frame clones and leaves some out. The table includes millions of clones, 85% to 95% detected once. Turning to this clone: No antigen is known for it.

Naive CD45RA+ and memory CD45RA-negative subsets were split from CD4+ cells. The source material was naive CD4+ T cells sorted from blood. Subset defined: CD45RA+ positively selected. V usage is TRBV4-3 and J usage is TRBJ2-5, with 10 bases identical to TRBD1. The sequence was obtained from a man younger than 30 in good health. CDR3 region: CASSQERPGQGRETQYF. The DNA for the CDR3 is TGCGCCAGCAGCCAAGAGCGACCGGGACAGGGGAGGGAGACCCAGTACTTC.